What follows describes a single T cell receptor (beta chain). The antigen this receptor binds is unknown. The record has no base qualities; no much larger clone is one base away. The source of the sample is a study of T-cell memory formation after mild COVID-19 (dated by TCRdb to the early 2020s). About the study as a whole: Most TCR sequence clusters were specific to one of the two donors. T-cell clones expanding and contracting after mild COVID-19 in a couple of donors were tracked by longitudinal TCRalpha and TCRbeta repertoire sequencing. The cohort comprised two young, previously healthy adult volunteers, one female and one male.

What the work shows at the level of the full study, not this receptor alone: Some responding clones were found in pre-infection memory, which suggests that pre-existing cross-reactive memory T cells took part in the SARS-CoV-2 response. Contracting CD4+ clones were found mainly in CM and EM memory subsets, while CD8+ clones were enriched in EMRA. Clones contracting from day 15 to 85 had balanced CD4/CD8 phenotypes, while a second wave expanding from day 15 to 37 was biased towards CD4+. The second-wave clones that peaked on day 37 were not confirmed to be SARS-CoV-2 specific. Only a couple of mild cases were covered by the study, and larger cohorts that include severe cases with pre-infection samples were considered necessary.

PBMCs were isolated by Ficoll-Paque density gradient centrifugation. For CDR1 and CDR2, the germline V gene lists SGHDN and FVKESK. V lost 4 bases and J lost 7 bases; the stretch between them is 13 bases long. The CDR3 covers 13 residues, taking in both the cysteine and the phenylalanine. Just CDR3 DNA is preserved here, 39 bases in frame from base 1. For sequencing, an Illumina NovaSeq 6000 was employed. cDNA libraries for TCRalpha and TCRbeta were prepared by 5'RACE using constant-segment primers, with sample barcodes and unique molecular identifiers added. RNA was extracted from every sample with Trizol reagent. Amplification of the libraries took two PCR steps, and the second step added a second sample barcode plus Illumina TruSeq adapters. Libraries were sequenced on an Illumina NovaSeq with 2 x 150 bp paired-end reads. The study's own analysis went as follows. With migec v1.2.7, reads were demultiplexed and then collapsed into UMI-guided consensus sequences. Using mixcr v2.1.11, the UMI consensuses were aligned to TRA and TRB V and J templates and assembled into clonotypes. Expanded or contracted clonotypes were those called significant by both edgeR and NoisET, with noise models trained on biological replicates. For edgeR calls, the thresholds were a false discovery rate-adjusted p below 0.01 and a log2 fold-change of 1. As an exploratory analysis of dynamics, PCA with hierarchical clustering was applied to max-normalized trajectories of the 1000 most abundant clonotypes. Separately sequenced CD4+ and CD8+ repertoires were used to assign a CD4 or CD8 phenotype to each responding clone. TCRdb reran the public reads through fastp at Q25 and MiXCR, keeping productive beta chains. CDR3 protein duplicates are merged, each entry listing the most common genes and DNA. The V and J calls were determined by TCRdb, not by the authors. The sample data list roughly 450,000 distinct CDR3 sequences, and 18% of these were observed just once. Of the sample, 20% to 25% is held by the ten largest clones.

This sequence was found in a man aged 18 to 30 who had mild COVID-19 (a few samples of this study predate the infection). The sample titles of this study are shuffled in the database, so cell type and time point are left out; the donor was told from shared clones. Sequenced material: PBMCs or a T cell subset sorted from them (not recorded which). The chain was built from TRBV14 and TRBJ2-5; the D gene cannot be resolved reliably. The CDR3 has the sequence CASSPRITGTQYF. The nucleotides read TGTGCCAGCAGCCCTCGTATCACGGGGACCCAGTACTTC.